These 5 T cell receptor beta chains were all obtained from the same sample, sequenced in a study of blood T cell repertoires in COVID-19. The assay was immunoSEQ multiplex PCR, and TCRdb's table has in-frame clones only and misses some. There are nearly 110,000 clones in the sample; roughly four fifths occur only once, and more than 13% lies in the top ten. The source material was peripheral blood. The receptors here all came from a woman aged 55-70 years with acute or convalescent COVID-19.

This chain uses TRBV30 with TRBJ1-5, with D maybe TRBD1 (5 bases). Trimming removed 0 bases at V and 5 bases at J, with 14 bases between. Germline values: CDR1 GTSNPN, CDR2 SVGIG (reference sequence). The CDR3 consists of 15 residues. CDR3 DNA sequence: TGTGCCTGGAGTGTAATGGCAGGGTACGATCAGCCCCAGCATTTT. Amino acid sequence: CAWSVMAGYDQPQHF. Full variable domain (outside the CDR3, taken from reference TRBV30 and TRBJ1-5): SQTIHQWPATLVQPVGSPLSLECTVEGTSNPNLYWYRQAAGRGLQLLFYSVGIGQISSEVPQNLSASRPQDRQFILSSKKLLLSDSGFYLCAWSVMAGYDQPQHFGDGTRLSIL.

This chain joins TRBV9 and TRBJ2-2, with TRBD2 identical over 13 bases. V dropped 7 bases and J dropped 7; count of bases not matched to a gene: 10. The V gene's germline CDR1 is SGDLS and CDR2 YYNGEE. CDR3 size: 16 residues. This chain's CDR3 is CASRPGTSGIDGELFF. In DNA, the CDR3 is TGTGCCAGCCGTCCCGGGACTAGCGGGATCGACGGGGAGCTGTTTTTT.

This clone was seen a few times. The rearrangement joins TRBV5-1 to TRBJ2-2; the D gene is possibly TRBD1 (5 bases). CDR1 is SGHRS and CDR2 is YFSETQ in the germline V gene. This CDR3 has 14 residues. V lost 8 bases and J lost 0, with 11 bases in between. CDR3 DNA sequence: TGCGCCAGTCAGGGTGTATCGAACACCGGGGAGCTGTTTTTT. Translating gives CASQGVSNTGELFF.

The V call is TRBV6-5, the J call TRBJ1-5; no clear D gene. Germline lookup yields CDR1 MNHEY and CDR2 SVGAGI. The CDR3 covers 14 residues. The V end lost 9 bases, the J end lost 1 base, and 13 bases lay between the germline ends. This CDR3 is CASEVYGSNQPQHF. In nucleotides, the CDR3 is TGTGCCAGTGAAGTATACGGGAGCAATCAGCCCCAGCATTTT.

The rearrangement uses TRBV18 and TRBJ2-1; no reliable D call. V gave up 0 bases and J gave up 3 bases, with 6 bases separating them. CDR3 length: 14 amino acids. CDR1 and CDR2 from the germline V gene are KGHSH and LQKENI. CDR3 region: CASSPPPDYNEQFF. CDR3 DNA: TGTGCCAGCTCACCACCACCAGACTACAATGAGCAGTTCTTC.